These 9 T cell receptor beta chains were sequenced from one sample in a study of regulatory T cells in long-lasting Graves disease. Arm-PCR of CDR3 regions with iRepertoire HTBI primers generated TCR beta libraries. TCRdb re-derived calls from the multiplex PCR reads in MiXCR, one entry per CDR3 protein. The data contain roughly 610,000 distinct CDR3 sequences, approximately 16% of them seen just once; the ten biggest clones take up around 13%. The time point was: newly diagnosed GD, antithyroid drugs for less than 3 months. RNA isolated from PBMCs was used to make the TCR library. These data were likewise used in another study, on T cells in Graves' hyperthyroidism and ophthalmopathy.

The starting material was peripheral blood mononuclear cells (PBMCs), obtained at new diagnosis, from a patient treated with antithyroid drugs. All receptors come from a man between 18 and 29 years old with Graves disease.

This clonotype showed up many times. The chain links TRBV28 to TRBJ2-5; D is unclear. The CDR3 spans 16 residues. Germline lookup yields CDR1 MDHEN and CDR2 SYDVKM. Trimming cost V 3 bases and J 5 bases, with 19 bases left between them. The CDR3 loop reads CASSFPPRRPSETQYF. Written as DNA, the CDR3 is TGTGCCAGCAGTTTTCCCCCCAGACGTCCATCGGAGACCCAGTACTTC.

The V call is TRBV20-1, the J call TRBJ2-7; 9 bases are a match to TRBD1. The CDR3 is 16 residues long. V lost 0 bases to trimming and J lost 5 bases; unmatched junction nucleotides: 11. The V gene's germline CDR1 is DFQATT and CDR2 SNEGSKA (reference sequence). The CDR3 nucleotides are TGCAGTGCTAGAGATAAAGGGGACAGGGTGAACAACGAGCAGTACTTC. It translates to CSARDKGDRVNNEQYF.

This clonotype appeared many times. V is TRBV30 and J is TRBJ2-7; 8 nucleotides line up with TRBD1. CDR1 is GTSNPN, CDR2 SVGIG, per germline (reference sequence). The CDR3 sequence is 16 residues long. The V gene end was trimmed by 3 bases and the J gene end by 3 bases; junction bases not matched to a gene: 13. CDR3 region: CAWRERTGTGDYEQYF. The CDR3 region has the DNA TGTGCCTGGAGAGAAAGAACCGGGACAGGTGACTACGAGCAGTACTTC.

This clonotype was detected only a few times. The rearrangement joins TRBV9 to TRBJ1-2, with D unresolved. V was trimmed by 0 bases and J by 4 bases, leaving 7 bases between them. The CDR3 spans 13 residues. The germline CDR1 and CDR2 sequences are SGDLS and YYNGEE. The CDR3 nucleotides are TGTGCCAGCAGCGTAGACCAATTCTATGGCTACACCTTC. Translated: CASSVDQFYGYTF.

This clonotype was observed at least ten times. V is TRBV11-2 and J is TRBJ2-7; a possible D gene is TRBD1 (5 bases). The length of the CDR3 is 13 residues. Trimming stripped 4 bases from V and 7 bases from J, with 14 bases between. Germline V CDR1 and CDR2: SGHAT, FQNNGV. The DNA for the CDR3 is TGTGCCAGCAGCTCGGACATCCAAGTAGAGCAGTACTTC. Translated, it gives CASSSDIQVEQYF. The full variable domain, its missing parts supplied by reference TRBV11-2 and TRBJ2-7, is EAGVAQSPRYKIIEKRQSVAFWCNPISGHATLYWYQQILGQGPKLLIQFQNNGVVDDSQLPKDRFSAERLKGVDSTLKIQPAKLEDSAVYLCASSSDIQVEQYFGPGTRLTVT.

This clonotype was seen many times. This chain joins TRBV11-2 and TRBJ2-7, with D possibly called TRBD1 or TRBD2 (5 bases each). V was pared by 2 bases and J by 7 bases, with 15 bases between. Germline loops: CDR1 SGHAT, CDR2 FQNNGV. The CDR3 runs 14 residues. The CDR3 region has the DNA TGTGCCAGCAGCTTAATCGGACCCGAGGGGGAGCAGTACTTC. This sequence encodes CASSLIGPEGEQYF.

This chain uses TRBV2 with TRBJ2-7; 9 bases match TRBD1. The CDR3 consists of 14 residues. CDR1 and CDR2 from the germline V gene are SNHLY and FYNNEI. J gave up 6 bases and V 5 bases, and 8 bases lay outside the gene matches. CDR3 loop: CASSPQGATSEQYF. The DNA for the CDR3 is TGTGCCAGCAGTCCACAGGGGGCCACGAGCGAGCAGTACTTC.

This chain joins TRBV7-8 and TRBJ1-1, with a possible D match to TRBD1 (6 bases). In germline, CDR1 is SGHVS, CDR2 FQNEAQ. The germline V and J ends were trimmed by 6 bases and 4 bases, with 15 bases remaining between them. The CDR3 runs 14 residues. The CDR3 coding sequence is TGTGCCAGCAGGGGGGGGGCTCTCAGCACTGAAGCTTTCTTT. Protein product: CASRGGALSTEAFF.

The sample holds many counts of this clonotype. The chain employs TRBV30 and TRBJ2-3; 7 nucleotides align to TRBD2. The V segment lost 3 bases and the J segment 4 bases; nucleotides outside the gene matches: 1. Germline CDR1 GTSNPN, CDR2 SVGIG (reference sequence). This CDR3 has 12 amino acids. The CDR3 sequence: CAWSRGADTQYF. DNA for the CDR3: TGTGCCTGGAGCCGGGGGGCAGATACGCAGTATTTT.